This T cell receptor beta chain was sequenced during a study of OX40 agonist ivuxolimab in advanced cancers. Notes on the study in general: The average count of expanded clones was higher among CD8+ T cells than among CD4+.

Details on this clone: The antigen remains unidentified.

Clones were sequenced by immunoSEQ multiplex PCR, and TCRdb holds only the in-frame ones, with some missing. This sample has 70,000 or so clones, with approximately 86% found just once. The CDR3 runs 11 residues. Per the germline V gene, CDR1 is LNHDA and CDR2 is SQIVND (reference sequence). The ends were cut back, 11 bases at V and 4 bases at J, with 12 bases in the middle. The chain recombines TRBV19 with TRBJ2-7, with D perhaps TRBD2 (6 bases). This receptor was identified in an adult with an advanced solid tumor such as melanoma, head and neck, liver or kidney cancer. The sample here was CD4+ or CD8+ T cells sorted from blood, taken in a trial of the OX40 agonist ivuxolimab. CDR3 region: CASGGGYEQYF. CDR3 nucleotides: TGTGCCTCAGGAGGAGGGTACGAGCAGTACTTC.